This T cell receptor (beta chain) was recovered during a study of human T cells and chemical hapten exposure. Across the whole study: Variation in per-sample TCR yields came mainly from small pooled library volume differences.

Authors' processing steps: A per-sample median of roughly 96,000 TCRs was observed, with a range of roughly 23,224 to 700,000. In TCRdb, the RACE reads were re-called with MiXCR into one record per CDR3 protein. These V and J calls derive from TCRdb rather than the authors' analysis. The repertoire includes about 110,000 distinct CDR3 sequences, approximately 9.9% of them detected once, and roughly 3.5% sits in the top ten. This clonotype has ten or more counts. V lost 1 base to trimming and J lost 5 bases; unmatched junction nucleotides: 7. Germline CDR1 GTSNPN, CDR2 SVGIG (reference sequence). This CDR3 region has 15 residues. Time point indicated: patch test 1, 2 weeks after DPC sensitization. The treatment is: therapeutic diphenylcyclopropenone sensitization with weekly scalp DPC. Only after blood had been drawn was each patch test applied. The template was total RNA from unfractionated whole blood.

The sequence was obtained from a woman aged 40 to 55 with alopecia areata. Some clones in this sample may be carry-over from other donors' samples. The specimen was whole blood, collected in connection with sensitization to the hapten diphenylcyclopropenone (DPC). The chain is built from TRBV30 and TRBJ1-4; 7 positions match TRBD1. CDR3: CAWSAGGGENEKLFF. Here the CDR3 DNA reads TGTGCCTGGAGTGCAGGGGGTGGAGAAAATGAAAAACTGTTTTTT.